This T cell receptor (beta chain) is drawn from a study of T cells in Graves' hyperthyroidism and ophthalmopathy. TCR beta CDR3 regions were amplified from RNA. TCR CDR3 underwent first-round RT-PCR with the HTBI primer set. MiXCR was run by TCRdb on the multiplex PCR reads, yielding one entry per CDR3 protein. The sample carries hundreds of thousands of distinct CDR3 sequences, about a sixth recorded once. Ophthalmopathy patients all had a Clinical Activity Score of at least 3, a NOSPECS grade of at least 4 and disease under 3 months old. Orbital computed tomography and thyroid ultrasound, together with serum TRAb and thyroxine and clinical symptoms, were used for diagnoses. Trimming stripped 5 bases from V and 12 bases from J, with 26 bases between. This CDR3 is built from 15 residues. Germline loops: CDR1 SGHVS, CDR2 FQNEAQ. Study-level points and caveats: Most thyroid clonotypes expanded above 0.001 were also detected in blood. A model built on 13 V-J features separated ophthalmopathy from stable hyperthyroidism.

Comments on this clonotype: Its antigen remains unidentified.

The clonotype was recovered from a middle-aged woman with Graves' ophthalmopathy. Specimen: blood. The rearrangement joins TRBV7-8 to TRBJ2-7, with D perhaps TRBD1 (6 bases). The CDR3 DNA sequence: TGTGCCAGCAGCATGCTACAGGGAGCCTTGGCCAAGCGGTACTTC. Its translation: CASSMLQGALAKRYF.